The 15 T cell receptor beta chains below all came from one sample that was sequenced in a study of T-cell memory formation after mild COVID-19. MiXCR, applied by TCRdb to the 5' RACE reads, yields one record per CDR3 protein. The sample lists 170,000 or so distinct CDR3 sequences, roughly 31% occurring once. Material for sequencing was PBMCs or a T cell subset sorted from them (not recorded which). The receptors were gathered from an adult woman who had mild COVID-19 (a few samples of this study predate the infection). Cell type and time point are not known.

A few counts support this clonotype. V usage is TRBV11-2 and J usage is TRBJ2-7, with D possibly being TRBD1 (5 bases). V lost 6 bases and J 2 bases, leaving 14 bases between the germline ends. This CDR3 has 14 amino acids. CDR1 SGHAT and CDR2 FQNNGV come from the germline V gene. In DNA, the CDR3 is TGTGCCAGCAGAAAGAGGCAGGGCCCCTACGAGCAGTACTTC. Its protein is CASRKRQGPYEQYF.

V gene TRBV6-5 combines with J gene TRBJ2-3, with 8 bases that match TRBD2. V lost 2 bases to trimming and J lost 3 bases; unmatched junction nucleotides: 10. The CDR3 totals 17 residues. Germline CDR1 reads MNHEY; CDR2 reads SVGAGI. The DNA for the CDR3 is TGTGCCAGCAGTTACCCGACGAGAAGCGGGGGAACAGATACGCAGTATTTT. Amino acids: CASSYPTRSGGTDTQYF.

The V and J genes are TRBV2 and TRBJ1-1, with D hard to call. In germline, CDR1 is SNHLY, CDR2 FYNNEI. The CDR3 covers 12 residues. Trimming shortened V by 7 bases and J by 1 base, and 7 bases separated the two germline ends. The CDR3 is CASTRENTEAFF. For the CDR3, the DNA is TGTGCCAGCACCCGCGAGAACACTGAAGCTTTCTTT.

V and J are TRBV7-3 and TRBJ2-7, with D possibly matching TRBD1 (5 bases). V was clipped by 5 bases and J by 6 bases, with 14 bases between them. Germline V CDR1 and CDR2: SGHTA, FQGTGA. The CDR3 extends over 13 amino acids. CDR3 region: CASSPLGASEQYF. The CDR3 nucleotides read TGTGCCAGCAGCCCCCTTGGGGCGAGCGAGCAGTACTTC.

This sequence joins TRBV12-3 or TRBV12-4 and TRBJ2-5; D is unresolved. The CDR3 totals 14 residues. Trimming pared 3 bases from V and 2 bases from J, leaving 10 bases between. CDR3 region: CASSFMFGQETQYF. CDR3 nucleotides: TGTGCCAGCAGTTTTATGTTTGGACAAGAGACCCAGTACTTC.

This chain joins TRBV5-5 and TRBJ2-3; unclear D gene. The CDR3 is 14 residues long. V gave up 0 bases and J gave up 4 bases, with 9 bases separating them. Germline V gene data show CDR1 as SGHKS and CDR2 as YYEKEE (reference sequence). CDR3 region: CASSLEPGADTQYF. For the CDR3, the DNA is TGTGCCAGCAGCTTGGAGCCGGGCGCAGATACGCAGTATTTT.

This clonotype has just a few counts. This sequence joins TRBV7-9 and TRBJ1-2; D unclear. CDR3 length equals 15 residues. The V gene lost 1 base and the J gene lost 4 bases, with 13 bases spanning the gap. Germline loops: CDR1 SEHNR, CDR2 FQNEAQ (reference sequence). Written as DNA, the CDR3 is TGTGCCAGCAGCTTAGACTTCCAGCCCCGCTATGGCTACACCTTC. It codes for CASSLDFQPRYGYTF.

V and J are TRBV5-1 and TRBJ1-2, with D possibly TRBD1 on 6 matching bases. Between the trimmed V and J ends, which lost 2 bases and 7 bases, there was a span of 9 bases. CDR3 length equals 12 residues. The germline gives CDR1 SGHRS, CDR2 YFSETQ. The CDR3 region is CASSLDRSGYTF. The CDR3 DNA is TGCGCCAGCAGCTTAGACAGGTCTGGCTACACCTTC. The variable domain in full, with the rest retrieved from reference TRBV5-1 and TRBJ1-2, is KAGVTQTPRYLIKTRGQQVTLSCSPISGHRSVSWYQQTPGQGLQFLFEYFSETQRNKGNFPGRFSGRQFSNSRSEMNVSTLELGDSALYLCASSLDRSGYTFGSGTRLTVV.

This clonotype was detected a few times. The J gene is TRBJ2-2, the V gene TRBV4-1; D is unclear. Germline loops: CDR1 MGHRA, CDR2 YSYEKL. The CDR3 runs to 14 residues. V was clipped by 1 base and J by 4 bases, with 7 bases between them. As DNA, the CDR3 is TGCGCCAGCAGCCAAGGAGCGTTCACCGGGGAGCTGTTTTTT. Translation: CASSQGAFTGELFF.

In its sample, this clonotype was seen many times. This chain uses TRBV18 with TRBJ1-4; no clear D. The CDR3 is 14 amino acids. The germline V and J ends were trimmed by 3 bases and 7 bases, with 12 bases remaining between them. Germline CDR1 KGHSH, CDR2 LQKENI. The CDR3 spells CASSPASWGEKLFF. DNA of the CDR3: TGTGCCAGCTCACCGGCTTCCTGGGGTGAAAAACTGTTTTTT.

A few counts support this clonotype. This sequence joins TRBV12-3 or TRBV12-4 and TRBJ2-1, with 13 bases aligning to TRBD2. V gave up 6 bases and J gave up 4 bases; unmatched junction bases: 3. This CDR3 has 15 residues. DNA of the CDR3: TGTGCCAGCAGAGGGACTAGCGGGGCATACAATGAGCAGTTCTTC. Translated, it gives CASRGTSGAYNEQFF.

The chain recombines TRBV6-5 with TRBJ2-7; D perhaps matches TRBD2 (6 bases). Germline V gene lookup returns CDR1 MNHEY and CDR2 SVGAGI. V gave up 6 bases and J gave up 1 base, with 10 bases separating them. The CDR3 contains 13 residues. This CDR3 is CASRQAGSYEQYF. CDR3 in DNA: TGTGCCAGCAGACAAGCGGGTTCCTACGAGCAGTACTTC.

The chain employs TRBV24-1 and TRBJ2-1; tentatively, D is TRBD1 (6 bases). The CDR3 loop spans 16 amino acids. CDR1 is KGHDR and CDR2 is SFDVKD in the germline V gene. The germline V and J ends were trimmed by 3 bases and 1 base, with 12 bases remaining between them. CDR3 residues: CATSDETQGSYNEQFF. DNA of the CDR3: TGTGCCACCAGTGATGAAACCCAGGGGTCCTACAATGAGCAGTTCTTC.

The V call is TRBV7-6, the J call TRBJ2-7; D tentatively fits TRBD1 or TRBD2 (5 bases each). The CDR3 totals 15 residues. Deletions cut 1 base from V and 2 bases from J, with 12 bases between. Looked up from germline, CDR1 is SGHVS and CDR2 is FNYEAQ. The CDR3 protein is CASSLGDGGAYEQYF. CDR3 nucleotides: TGTGCCAGCAGCTTAGGGGACGGCGGCGCCTACGAGCAGTACTTC.

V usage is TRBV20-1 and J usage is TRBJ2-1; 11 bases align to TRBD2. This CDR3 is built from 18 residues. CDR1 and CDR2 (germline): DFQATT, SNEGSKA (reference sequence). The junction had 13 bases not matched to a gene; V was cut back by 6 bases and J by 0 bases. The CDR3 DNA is TGCAGTGCCGCCGGAGCTACTAGCGGGGGCCTCTCCTACAATGAGCAGTTCTTC. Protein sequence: CSAAGATSGGLSYNEQFF.